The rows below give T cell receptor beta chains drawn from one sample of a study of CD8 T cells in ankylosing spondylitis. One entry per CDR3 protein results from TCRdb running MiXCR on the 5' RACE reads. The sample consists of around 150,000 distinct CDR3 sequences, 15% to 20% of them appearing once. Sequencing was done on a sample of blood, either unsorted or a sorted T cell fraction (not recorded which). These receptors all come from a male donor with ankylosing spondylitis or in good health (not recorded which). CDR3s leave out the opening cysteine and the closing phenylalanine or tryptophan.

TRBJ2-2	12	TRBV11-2	ASRLMGNTGELF
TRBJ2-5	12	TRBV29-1	SVEDTGGGETQY
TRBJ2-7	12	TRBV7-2	ASSLVLGPYEQY
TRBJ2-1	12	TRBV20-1	SARDHLVFSEQF
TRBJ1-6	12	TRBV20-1	SARRRDTNSPLH
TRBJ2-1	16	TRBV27	ASTSSSGIRSSYNEQF
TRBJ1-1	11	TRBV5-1	ASSWGSKTEAF
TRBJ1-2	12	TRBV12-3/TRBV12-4	ASSLEAGPGVYT
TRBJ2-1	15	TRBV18	ASSPFNFTSFGNEQF
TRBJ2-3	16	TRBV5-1	ASSLVASGGASTDTQY
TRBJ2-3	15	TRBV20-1	CGLQFFSGSNSDTQY
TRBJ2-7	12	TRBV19	ASSVQGASYEQY
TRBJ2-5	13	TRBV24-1	ATSDLGRDQETQY
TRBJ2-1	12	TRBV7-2	ASSSKGLVNEQF
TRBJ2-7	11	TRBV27	ASSLNTGYEQY
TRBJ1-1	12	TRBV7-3	ASSRQSGSTEAF